This TCR beta chain was captured in a study of blood T cell repertoires in COVID-19. Individuals drawn from 24 US areas were roughly 18 to 95 years old. Per the germline V gene, CDR1 is MNHEY and CDR2 is SVGAGI. There are 15 residues in the CDR3. V lost 6 bases to trimming and J lost 7 bases, with 21 bases between them. Assay: immunoSEQ multiplex PCR; the TCRdb copy retains only in-frame clones and omits some. The table has fewer than 400,000 clones, 75% to 90% seen once. This sequence joins TRBV6-5 and TRBJ1-2; perhaps TRBD1 as D (5 bases). Sequencing input: PBMCs or T cells enriched from blood (not recorded which). The receptor's source is a young man who had recovered from COVID-19. For the CDR3, the DNA is TGTGCCAGCAGGGGGATACAGCTTAACGGGGGTGGCTACACCTTC. Its translation is CASRGIQLNGGGYTF.